This TCR beta chain was recovered during a study of T cell clonality in common variable immunodeficiency. Regarding the study as a whole: The cause of increased CVID clonality remains unclear without subpopulation sequencing. CVID subjects had higher TCRbeta clonality than healthy controls, most marked in about a third. Common variable immunodeficiency TCR beta sequences reportedly had fewer deletions and N-nucleotide insertions.

V was shortened by 1 base and J by 3 bases, with 11 bases between the two germline ends. This CDR3 contains 15 residues. CDR1 is SGHRS, CDR2 YFSETQ, per germline. There are many counts of this clone. Its antigen is as yet unknown. The CDR3 end lies 3 residues beyond the end of the read and is filled in from the germline J gene. CVID and control samples used equivalent genomic DNA input. Assay used: immunoSEQ multiplex PCR; TCRdb lists only in-frame clones, some missing. This set yields more than 55,000 clones and no singletons; the top ten hold about 1.5%. Sequenced input: peripheral blood mononuclear cells. This TCR was sampled from a person aged 18 to 75 in good health. This chain joins TRBV5-1 and TRBJ1-5; weak D call: TRBD1 (6 bases). The CDR3 sequence: CASSLYGQPNQPQHF. CDR3 DNA, as far as it was read: TGCGCCAGCAGCTTGTATGGACAGCCCAATCAGCCC. Using reference TRBV5-1 and TRBJ1-5 for the parts outside the CDR3, the full variable domain is KAGVTQTPRYLIKTRGQQVTLSCSPISGHRSVSWYQQTPGQGLQFLFEYFSETQRNKGNFPGRFSGRQFSNSRSEMNVSTLELGDSALYLCASSLYGQPNQPQHFGDGTRLSIL.